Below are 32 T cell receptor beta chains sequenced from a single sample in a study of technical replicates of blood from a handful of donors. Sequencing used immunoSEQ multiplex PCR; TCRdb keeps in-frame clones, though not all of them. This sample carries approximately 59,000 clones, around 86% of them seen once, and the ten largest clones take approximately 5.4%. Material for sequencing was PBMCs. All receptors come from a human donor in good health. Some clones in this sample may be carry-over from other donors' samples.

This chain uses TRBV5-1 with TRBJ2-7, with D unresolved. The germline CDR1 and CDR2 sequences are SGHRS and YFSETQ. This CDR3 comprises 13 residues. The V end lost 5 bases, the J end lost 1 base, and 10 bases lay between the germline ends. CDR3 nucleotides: TGCGCCAGCAGGACCGGGTATTCCTACGAGCAGTACTTC. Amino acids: CASRTGYSYEQYF.

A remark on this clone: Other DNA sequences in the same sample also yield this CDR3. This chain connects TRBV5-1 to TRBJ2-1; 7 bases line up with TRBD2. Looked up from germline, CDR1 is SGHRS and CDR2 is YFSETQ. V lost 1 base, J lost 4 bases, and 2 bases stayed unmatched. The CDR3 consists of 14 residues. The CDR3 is CASSLSGGYNEQFF. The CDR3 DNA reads TGCGCCAGCAGCTTGTCGGGGGGTTACAATGAGCAGTTCTTC.

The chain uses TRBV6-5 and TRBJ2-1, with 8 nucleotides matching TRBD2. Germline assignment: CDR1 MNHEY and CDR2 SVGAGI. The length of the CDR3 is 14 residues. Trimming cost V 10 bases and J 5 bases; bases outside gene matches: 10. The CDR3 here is CATAVAGPNNEQFF. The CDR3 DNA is TGTGCCACCGCAGTAGCGGGACCGAACAATGAGCAGTTCTTC.

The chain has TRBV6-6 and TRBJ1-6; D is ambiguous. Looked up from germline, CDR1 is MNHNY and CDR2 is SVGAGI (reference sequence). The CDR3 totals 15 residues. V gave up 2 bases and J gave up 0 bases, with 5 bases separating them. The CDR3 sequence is CASSYDSSYNSPLHF. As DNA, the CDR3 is TGTGCCAGCAGTTACGACTCCTCCTATAATTCACCCCTCCACTTT.

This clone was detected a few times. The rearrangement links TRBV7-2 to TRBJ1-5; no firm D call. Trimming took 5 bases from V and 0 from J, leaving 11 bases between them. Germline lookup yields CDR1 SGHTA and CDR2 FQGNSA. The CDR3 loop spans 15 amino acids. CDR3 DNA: TGTGCCAGCAGCCGGGTTCTTGATAGCAATCAGCCCCAGCATTTT. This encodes CASSRVLDSNQPQHF.

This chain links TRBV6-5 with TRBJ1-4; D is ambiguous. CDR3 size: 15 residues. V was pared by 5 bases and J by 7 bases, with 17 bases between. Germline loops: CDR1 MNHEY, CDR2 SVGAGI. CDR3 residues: CASSNDLLGAEKLFF. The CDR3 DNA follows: TGTGCCAGCAGTAATGACTTATTAGGTGCTGAAAAACTGTTTTTT.

CDR3 nucleotide sequence: TGTGCCAGCAGCTTAAGAAGGGGCACTGAAGCTTTCTTT. Translation gives CASSLRRGTEAFF. This sequence joins TRBV11-3 and TRBJ1-1, with a tentative D call TRBD1 (5 bases). CDR1 SGHNT and CDR2 YENEEA come from the germline V gene. The length of the CDR3 is 13 residues. The germline V and J ends were trimmed by 2 bases and 4 bases, with 8 bases remaining between them. The variable domain in full, with the rest retrieved from reference TRBV11-3 and TRBJ1-1, is EAGVVQSPRYKIIEKKQPVAFWCNPISGHNTLYWYLQNLGQGPELLIRYENEEAVDDSQLPKDRFSAERLKGVDSTLKIQPAELGDSAVYLCASSLRRGTEAFFGQGTRLTVV.

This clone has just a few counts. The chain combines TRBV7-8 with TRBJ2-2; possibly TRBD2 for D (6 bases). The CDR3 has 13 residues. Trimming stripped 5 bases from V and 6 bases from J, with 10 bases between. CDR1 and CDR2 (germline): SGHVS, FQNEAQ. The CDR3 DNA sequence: TGTGCCAGCAGCCGCGGGATGTCCGGGGAGCTGTTTTTT. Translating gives CASSRGMSGELFF.

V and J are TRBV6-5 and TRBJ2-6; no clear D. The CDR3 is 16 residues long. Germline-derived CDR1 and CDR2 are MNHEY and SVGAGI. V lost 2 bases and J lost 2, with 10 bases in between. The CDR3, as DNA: TGTGCCAGCAGTTACGCCCATGGGCCTGGGGCCAACGTCCTGACTTTC. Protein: CASSYAHGPGANVLTF.

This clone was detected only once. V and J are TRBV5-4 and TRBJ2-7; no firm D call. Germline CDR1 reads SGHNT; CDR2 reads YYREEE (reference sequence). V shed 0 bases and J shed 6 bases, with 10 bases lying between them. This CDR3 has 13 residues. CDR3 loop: CASSLAGGAEQYF. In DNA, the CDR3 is TGTGCCAGCAGCTTGGCCGGCGGTGCCGAGCAGTACTTC.

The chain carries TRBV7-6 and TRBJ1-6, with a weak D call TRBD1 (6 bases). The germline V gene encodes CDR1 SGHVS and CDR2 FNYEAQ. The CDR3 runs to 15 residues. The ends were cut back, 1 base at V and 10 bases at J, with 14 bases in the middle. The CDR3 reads CASSLGQAVGSPLHF. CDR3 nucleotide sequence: TGTGCCAGCAGCTTAGGACAGGCGGTTGGATCACCCCTCCACTTT.

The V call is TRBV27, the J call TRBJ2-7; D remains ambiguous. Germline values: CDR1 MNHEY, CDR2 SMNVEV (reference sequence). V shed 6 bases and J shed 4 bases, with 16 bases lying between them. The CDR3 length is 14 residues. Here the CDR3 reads CASSRGGPPYEQYF. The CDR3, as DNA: TGTGCCAGCAGCCGCGGTGGCCCCCCATACGAGCAGTACTTC.

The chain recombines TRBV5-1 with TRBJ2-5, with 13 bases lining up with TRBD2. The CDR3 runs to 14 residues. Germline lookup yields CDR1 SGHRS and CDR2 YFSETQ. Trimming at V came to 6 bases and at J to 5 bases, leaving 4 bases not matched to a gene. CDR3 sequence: CASTGTSGAETQYF. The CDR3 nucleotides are TGCGCCAGCACGGGGACTAGCGGGGCGGAGACCCAGTACTTC.

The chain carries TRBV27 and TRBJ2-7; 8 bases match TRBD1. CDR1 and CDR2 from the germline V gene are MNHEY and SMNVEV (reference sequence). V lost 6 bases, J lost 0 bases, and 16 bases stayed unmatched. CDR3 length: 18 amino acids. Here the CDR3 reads CASRGPGQAPTSSYEQYF. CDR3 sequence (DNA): TGTGCCAGCAGAGGACCGGGACAGGCCCCTACCAGCTCCTACGAGCAGTACTTC.

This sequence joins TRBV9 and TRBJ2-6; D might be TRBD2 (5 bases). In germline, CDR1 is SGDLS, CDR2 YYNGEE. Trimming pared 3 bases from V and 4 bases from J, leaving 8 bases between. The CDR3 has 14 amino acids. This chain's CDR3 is CASSEGVGANVLTF. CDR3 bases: TGTGCCAGCAGCGAGGGAGTCGGGGCCAACGTCCTGACTTTC. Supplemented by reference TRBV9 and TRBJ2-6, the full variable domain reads DSGVTQTPKHLITATGQRVTLRCSPRSGDLSVYWYQQSLDQGLQFLIQYYNGEERAKGNILERFSAQQFPDLHSELNLSSLELGDSALYFCASSEGVGANVLTFGAGSRLTVL.

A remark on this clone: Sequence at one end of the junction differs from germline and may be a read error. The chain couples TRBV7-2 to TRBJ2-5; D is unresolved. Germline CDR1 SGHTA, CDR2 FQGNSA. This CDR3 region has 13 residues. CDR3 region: CASSYGKQETQYF. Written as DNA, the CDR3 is TGTGCCAGTAGCTACGGTAAACAAGAGACCCAGTACTTC. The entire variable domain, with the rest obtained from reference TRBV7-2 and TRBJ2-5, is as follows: GAGVSQSPSNKVTEKGKDVELRCDPISGHTALYWYRQSLGQGLEFLIYFQGNSAPDKSGLPSDRFSAERTGGSVSTLTIQRTQQEDSAVYLCASSYGKQETQYFGPGTRLLVL.

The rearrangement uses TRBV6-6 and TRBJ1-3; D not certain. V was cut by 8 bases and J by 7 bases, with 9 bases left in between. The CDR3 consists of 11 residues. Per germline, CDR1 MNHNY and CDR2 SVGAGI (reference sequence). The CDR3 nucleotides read TGTGCCAGCCGCGCCGGTAACACCATATATTTT. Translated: CASRAGNTIYF.

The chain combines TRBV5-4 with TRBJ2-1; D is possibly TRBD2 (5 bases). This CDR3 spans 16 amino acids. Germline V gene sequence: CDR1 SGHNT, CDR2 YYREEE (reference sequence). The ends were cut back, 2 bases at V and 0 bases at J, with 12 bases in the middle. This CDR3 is CASSFRRASSYNEQFF. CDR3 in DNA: TGTGCCAGCAGCTTTCGGCGGGCGAGCTCCTACAATGAGCAGTTCTTC.

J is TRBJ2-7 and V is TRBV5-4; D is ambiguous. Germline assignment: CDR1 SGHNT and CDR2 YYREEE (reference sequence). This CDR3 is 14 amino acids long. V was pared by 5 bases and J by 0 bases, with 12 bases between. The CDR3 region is CASRHDTSSYEQYF. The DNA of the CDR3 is TGTGCCAGCAGGCACGACACGAGCTCCTACGAGCAGTACTTC.

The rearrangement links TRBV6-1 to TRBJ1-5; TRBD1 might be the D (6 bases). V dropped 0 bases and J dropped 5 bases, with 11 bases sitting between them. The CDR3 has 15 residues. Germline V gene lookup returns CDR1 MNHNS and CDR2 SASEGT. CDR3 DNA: TGTGCCAGCAGTGAAGCTAAACAGGGTTATCAGCCCCAGCATTTT. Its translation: CASSEAKQGYQPQHF.

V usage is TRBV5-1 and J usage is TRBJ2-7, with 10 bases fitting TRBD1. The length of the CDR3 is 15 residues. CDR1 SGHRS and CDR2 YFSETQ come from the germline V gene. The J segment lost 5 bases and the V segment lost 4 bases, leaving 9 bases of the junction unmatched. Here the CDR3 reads CASSPQGTGVHEQYF. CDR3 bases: TGCGCCAGCAGCCCGCAAGGGACAGGGGTCCACGAGCAGTACTTC.

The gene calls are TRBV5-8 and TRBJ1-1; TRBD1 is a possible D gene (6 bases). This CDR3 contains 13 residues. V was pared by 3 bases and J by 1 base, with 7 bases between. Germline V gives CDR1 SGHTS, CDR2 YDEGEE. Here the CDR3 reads CASSSTGNTEAFF. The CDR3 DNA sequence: TGTGCCAGCAGCTCGACAGGGAACACTGAAGCTTTCTTT.

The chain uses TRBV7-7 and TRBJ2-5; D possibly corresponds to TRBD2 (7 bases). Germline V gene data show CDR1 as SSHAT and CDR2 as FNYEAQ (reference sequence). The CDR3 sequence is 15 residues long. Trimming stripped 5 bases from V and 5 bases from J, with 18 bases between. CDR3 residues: CASSQGSGGGETQYF. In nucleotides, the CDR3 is TGTGCCAGCAGCCAGGGGTCGGGGGGAGGTGAGACCCAGTACTTC.

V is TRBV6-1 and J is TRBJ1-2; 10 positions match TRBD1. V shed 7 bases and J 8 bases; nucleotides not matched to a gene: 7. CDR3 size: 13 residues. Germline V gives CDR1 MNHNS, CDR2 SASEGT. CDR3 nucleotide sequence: TGTGCCAGCACCCCTGGGACAGGGGAGGGCTACACCTTC. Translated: CASTPGTGEGYTF.

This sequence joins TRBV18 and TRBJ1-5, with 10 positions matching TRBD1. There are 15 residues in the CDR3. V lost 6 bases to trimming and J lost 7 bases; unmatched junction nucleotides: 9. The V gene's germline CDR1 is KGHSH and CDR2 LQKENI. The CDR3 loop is CASSSRDRGGQPQHF. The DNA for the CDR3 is TGTGCCAGCTCGTCCCGGGACAGGGGCGGGCAGCCCCAGCATTTT.

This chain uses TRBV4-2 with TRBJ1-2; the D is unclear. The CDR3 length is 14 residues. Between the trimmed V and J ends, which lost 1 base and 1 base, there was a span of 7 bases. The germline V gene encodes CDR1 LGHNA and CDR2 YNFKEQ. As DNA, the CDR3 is TGTGCCAGCAGCCAAGGGCAGTTTAACTATGGCTACACCTTC. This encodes CASSQGQFNYGYTF.

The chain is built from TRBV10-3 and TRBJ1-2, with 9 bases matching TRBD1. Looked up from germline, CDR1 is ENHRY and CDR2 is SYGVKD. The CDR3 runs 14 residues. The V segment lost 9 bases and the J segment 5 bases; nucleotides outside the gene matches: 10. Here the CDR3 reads CAIAIRDRAYGYTF. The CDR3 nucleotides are TGTGCCATTGCAATCCGGGACAGGGCTTATGGCTACACCTTC.

CDR3 in amino acids: CASSHRQAQETQYF. The CDR3 DNA is TGTGCCAGCAGCCATCGACAGGCACAAGAGACCCAGTACTTC. The rearrangement links TRBV7-9 to TRBJ2-5, with a tentative D call TRBD1 (6 bases). The CDR3 consists of 14 residues. Trimming took 5 bases from V and 2 from J, leaving 12 bases between them. Germline CDR1 SEHNR, CDR2 FQNEAQ (reference sequence).

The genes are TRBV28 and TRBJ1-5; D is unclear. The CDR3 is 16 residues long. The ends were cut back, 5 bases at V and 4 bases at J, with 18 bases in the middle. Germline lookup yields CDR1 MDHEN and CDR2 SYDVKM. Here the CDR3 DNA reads TGTGCCAGCAGTGTCACCACTGACACTTTGAATCAGCCCCAGCATTTT. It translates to CASSVTTDTLNQPQHF.

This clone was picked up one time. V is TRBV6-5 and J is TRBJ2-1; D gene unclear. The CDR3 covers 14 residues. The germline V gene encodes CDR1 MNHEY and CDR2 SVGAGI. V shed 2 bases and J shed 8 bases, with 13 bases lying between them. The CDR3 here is CASSYRDRRDEQFF. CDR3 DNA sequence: TGTGCCAGCAGTTACCGCGACCGTCGGGATGAGCAGTTCTTC.

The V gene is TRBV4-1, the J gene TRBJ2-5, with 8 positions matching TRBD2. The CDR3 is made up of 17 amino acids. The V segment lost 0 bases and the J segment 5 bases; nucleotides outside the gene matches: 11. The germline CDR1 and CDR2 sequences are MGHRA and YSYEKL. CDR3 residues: CASSQEFGAGVRETQYF. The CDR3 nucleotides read TGCGCCAGCAGCCAAGAATTTGGAGCGGGAGTACGGGAGACCCAGTACTTC.

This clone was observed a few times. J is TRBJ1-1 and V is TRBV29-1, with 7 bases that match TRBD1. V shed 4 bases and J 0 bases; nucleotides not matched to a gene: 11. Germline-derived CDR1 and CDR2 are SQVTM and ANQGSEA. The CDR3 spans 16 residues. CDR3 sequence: CSVAGQSGGMNTEAFF. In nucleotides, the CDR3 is TGCAGCGTTGCGGGACAGAGCGGCGGTATGAACACTGAAGCTTTCTTT.